These T cell receptor beta chains were read from a single sample in a study of blood T cell repertoires in COVID-19. The data were produced by immunoSEQ multiplex PCR, yet TCRdb's version contains in-frame clones alone and is incomplete. The sample contains around 370,000 clones, 70% to 90% of which appear only once. The sample comprised PBMCs or T cells enriched from blood (not recorded which). These receptors all stem from a woman under 30 who had recovered from COVID-19. Each CDR3 is given without its conserved first and last residue. Each record gives: CDR3 length, V gene, clone size, J gene, CDR3 protein. Not all rows give a size; the values are once, few, many and, for expanded clones, a class.

>14|TRBV7-7|NA|TRBJ2-5
ASSLARTVGGETQY
>12|TRBV5-6|NA|TRBJ2-1
ASRVAGAHNEQF
>12|TRBV7-8|few|TRBJ1-4
ASSLLASNEKLF
>13|TRBV5-1|NA|TRBJ2-2
ASQQTSGNTGELF
>15|TRBV9|NA|TRBJ1-1
ASSVGSGLYMNTEAF
>11|TRBV5-5|NA|TRBJ1-5
ASSSDNYQPQH
>14|TRBV7-9|NA|TRBJ2-1
ASSLGRGGSYNEQF
>11|TRBV7-2|NA|TRBJ1-1
ASSLVGGVEAF
>13|TRBV19|NA|TRBJ1-1
ASSKGQGRSTEAF
>12|TRBV27|NA|TRBJ1-1
ASSLTGRLFEAF
>12|TRBV19|NA|TRBJ1-1
ASSSQGAPTEAF
>9|TRBV24-1|NA|TRBJ2-1
ATSDRDEQF
>14|TRBV27|NA|TRBJ2-1
ASSPQRGSSYNEQF
>12|TRBV5-1|NA|TRBJ1-6
ASSLDRGNSPLH
>14|TRBV28|NA|TRBJ1-2
ATLPSQGGWGYGYT
>11|TRBV7-8|NA|TRBJ1-2
ASSGQVPYGYT
>13|TRBV19|NA|TRBJ1-2
ASSIAAGEIYGYT
>15|TRBV30|once|TRBJ2-4
AWSASKRPFGKNIQY
>11|TRBV30|NA|TRBJ1-2
AWSPTGTVDYT
>14|TRBV11-3|NA|TRBJ2-2
ASSPVGGGASGELF
>11|TRBV7-3|once|TRBJ1-1
ASRPTGTDEAF
>14|TRBV6-5|NA|TRBJ2-7
ASSSTPSGGAYEQY
>14|TRBV28|NA|TRBJ2-1
ASSLSASGEFNEQF
>13|TRBV30|NA|TRBJ2-3
AWSAGTGYIDTQY
>10|TRBV5-1|NA|TRBJ1-1
ASSREVGWSF
>15|TRBV19|NA|TRBJ1-6
ASSISRGSSYNSPLH
>14|TRBV7-6|NA|TRBJ2-2
ASSSPWGVNTGELF
>13|TRBV7-8|NA|TRBJ2-5
ASRLGGQFQETQY
>15|TRBV4-2|few|TRBJ1-2
ASSQGQSGHLNYGYT
>11|TRBV12-3/TRBV12-4|few|TRBJ2-3
ASSLGELDTQY
>11|TRBV12-5|few|TRBJ1-3
ASGRDSGNTIY
>12|TRBV5-1|NA|TRBJ1-1
ASSPRSMNTEAF
>12|TRBV4-1|NA|TRBJ2-3
ASSQSGGGGTQY
>12|TRBV7-2|NA|TRBJ1-1
ASSFDRENTEAF
>14|TRBV2|NA|TRBJ1-4
ARGQGRERTNEKLF
>13|TRBV5-5|NA|TRBJ2-7
ASSSADISSYEQY
>14|TRBV4-1|NA|TRBJ1-2
ASSQDPHREASGYT
>13|TRBV18|NA|TRBJ2-7
ASSVGTTSSYEQY
>14|TRBV5-1|few|TRBJ1-1
ASSSHLDRVNTEAF
>10|TRBV7-9|NA|TRBJ1-6
ASRKGNSPLH
>12|TRBV18|NA|TRBJ1-2
ASSPGTANYGYT
>13|TRBV10-3|NA|TRBJ1-2
AISGTTGGIYGYT
>12|TRBV7-3|NA|TRBJ1-2
ASSLTGRGSGYT
>13|TRBV12-5|once|TRBJ2-5
ASGLGQKAQETQY
>16|TRBV29-1|once|TRBJ2-1
SVAGTSGGPSPYNEQF
>11|TRBV10-3|NA|TRBJ1-2
ATTGRSSYGYT
>14|TRBV13|NA|TRBJ2-1
ASSLPGTSGGKEQF
>12|TRBV5-8|NA|TRBJ1-2
ASSLFLDNYGYT
>13|TRBV7-4|NA|TRBJ2-7
ASSLSHSSSYEQY
>11|TRBV12-5|once|TRBJ1-5
ASGFDSNQPQH
>13|TRBV10-3|NA|TRBJ1-2
AISEWTGAAYGYT
>11|TRBV12-3/TRBV12-4|few|TRBJ1-1
ASSLAGATEAF
>13|TRBV9|NA|TRBJ2-3
ASSVGGASTDTQY
>14|TRBV18|NA|TRBJ1-5
ASSPRGQIINQPQH